This T cell receptor beta chain was identified during a study of blood T cell repertoires in COVID-19. V gave up 3 bases and J gave up 0 bases, with 18 bases separating them. This CDR3 is 17 amino acids long. Germline assignment: CDR1 SEHNR and CDR2 FQNEAQ (reference sequence). Here immunoSEQ multiplex PCR was the method, and the copy in TCRdb shows in-frame clones only, minus some. The sample yields around 250,000 clones, 82% seen once. The origin of this receptor is a man between 35 and 55 years old who had been exposed to COVID-19. J is TRBJ2-7 and V is TRBV7-9, with D tentatively TRBD2 (6 bases). Sequences were obtained from PBMCs or T cells enriched from blood (not recorded which). This CDR3 reads CASSLLLGGASSYEQYF. CDR3 DNA: TGTGCCAGCAGCTTGCTGTTGGGGGGTGCTAGCTCCTACGAGCAGTACTTC.